The 9 T cell receptor beta chains presented below share a single source sample, sequenced in a study of OX40 agonist ivuxolimab in advanced cancers. Using immunoSEQ multiplex PCR, the repertoire was profiled, and TCRdb retains in-frame clones only, with some absent. The sample includes some 70,000 clones, approximately 89% seen only once; the top ten take 1.1%. The starting material was CD4+ or CD8+ T cells sorted from blood, obtained in a trial of the OX40 agonist ivuxolimab. These receptors were collected from an adult with an advanced solid tumor such as melanoma, head and neck, liver or kidney cancer.

The rearrangement uses TRBV2 and TRBJ1-5; weak D call: TRBD1 (5 bases). CDR1 and CDR2 from the germline V gene are SNHLY and FYNNEI. Trimming removed 6 bases at V and 7 bases at J, with 16 bases between. CDR3 length: 14 amino acids. The chain's CDR3 is CASRKTWGDQPQHF. CDR3 nucleotide sequence: TGTGCCAGCAGAAAAACGTGGGGGGACCAGCCCCAGCATTTT.

This clone came up a few times. The chain uses TRBV19 and TRBJ2-2; 8 bases fit TRBD2. This CDR3 region has 18 residues. Germline CDR1 and CDR2: LNHDA and SQIVND (reference sequence). The V segment lost 5 bases and the J segment 4 bases; nucleotides outside the gene matches: 15. CDR3: CASSSGTSLVTGTGELFF. The CDR3 region has the DNA TGTGCCAGTAGTTCGGGGACTAGTCTCGTCACGGGCACCGGGGAGCTGTTTTTT.

CDR3 sequence: CASSPDRAGGTEAFF. DNA of the CDR3: TGCGCCAGCAGCCCGGACAGGGCGGGCGGCACTGAAGCTTTCTTT. The chain carries TRBV5-1 and TRBJ1-1, with 8 bases lining up with TRBD1. The CDR3 spans 15 residues. After removal of 4 bases from V and 4 bases from J, the junction contained 9 bases not matched to a gene. Per germline, CDR1 SGHRS and CDR2 YFSETQ.

Here the CDR3 DNA reads TGTGCCAGCAACATCGCGAGGGGGATGGGCTCCTACAATGAGCAGTTCTTC. Translation: CASNIARGMGSYNEQFF. The chain is built from TRBV7-9 and TRBJ2-1; weak D call: TRBD1 (6 bases). The CDR3 contains 17 residues. The ends were cut back, 7 bases at V and 0 bases at J, with 19 bases in the middle. CDR1 and CDR2 (germline): SEHNR, FQNEAQ (reference sequence).

This chain links TRBV7-2 with TRBJ1-4, with TRBD1 matching over 7 bases. The CDR3 has 15 amino acids. The germline V gene has CDR1 SGHTA and CDR2 FQGNSA. J lost 8 bases, V lost 4 bases, and 10 bases had no gene match. The CDR3 DNA reads as TGTGCCAGCAGCTATCAAACGACAGGGTACGAAAAACTGTTTTTT. Protein product: CASSYQTTGYEKLFF.

The chain uses TRBV30 and TRBJ2-7; D unclear. The germline V gene has CDR1 GTSNPN and CDR2 SVGIG (reference sequence). Trimming removed 5 bases from V and 5 bases from J, with 22 bases in between. The CDR3 is 15 amino acids. In DNA form, the CDR3 reads TGTGCCTGGCAACGAACCAATGGGGTCGCCGACGAGCAGTACTTC. Its translation is CAWQRTNGVADEQYF.

The chain carries TRBV6-1 and TRBJ2-7; tentatively, D is TRBD1 (7 bases). CDR1 and CDR2 (germline): MNHNS, SASEGT. V was trimmed by 4 bases and J by 6 bases, leaving 22 bases between them. The CDR3 is 16 residues long. The CDR3 DNA reads TGTGCCAGCAGTGGGGGAGGAAGGGGGCGCGGACGCGAGCAGTACTTC. Protein product: CASSGGGRGRGREQYF.

This clone was recorded only once. The chain couples TRBV5-4 to TRBJ2-5; 9 bases fit TRBD2. The CDR3 covers 14 residues. Trimming removed 2 bases from V and 2 bases from J; junction bases left unmatched: 1. Germline V lookup: CDR1 SGHNT, CDR2 YYREEE (reference sequence). CDR3 sequence: CASSFTSGQETQYF. The CDR3 DNA reads TGTGCCAGCAGCTTTACTAGCGGGCAAGAGACCCAGTACTTC.

The rearrangement links TRBV15 to TRBJ2-3, with D possibly matching TRBD2 (6 bases). There are 16 residues in the CDR3. The V gene lost 3 bases and the J gene lost 3 bases, with 16 bases spanning the gap. The germline gives CDR1 LNHNV, CDR2 YYDKDF (reference sequence). CDR3 sequence: CATSRSGGMSTDTQYF. The CDR3 DNA is TGTGCCACCAGCAGGTCCGGGGGTATGTCGACAGATACGCAGTATTTT.